Below, 20 T cell receptor beta chains from the same sample are listed, as sequenced in a study of T cell responses to AZD1222 COVID-19 vaccine. This table comes from immunoSEQ multiplex PCR, and its TCRdb copy is limited to in-frame clones, with some not included. Found here are 120,000 or so clones, 90% of them singletons; the top ten hold 6% to 9%. The material was peripheral blood, obtained on day 0 of AZD1222 vaccination. The receptors were gathered from an adult in good health.

This chain joins TRBV27 and TRBJ2-7; D uncertain. Per the germline V gene, CDR1 is MNHEY and CDR2 is SMNVEV (reference sequence). Trimming removed 1 base at V and 0 bases at J, with 4 bases between. The CDR3 runs 13 residues. The CDR3 loop is CASSLYLSYEQYF. Written as DNA, the CDR3 is TGTGCCAGCAGTTTATACCTCTCCTACGAGCAGTACTTC.

The CDR3 reads CASSRATGFMNTEAFF. DNA for the CDR3: TGTGCCAGTAGTAGAGCGACAGGGTTTATGAACACTGAAGCTTTCTTT. The genes are TRBV19 and TRBJ1-1, with 7 nucleotides matching TRBD1. CDR1 is LNHDA, CDR2 SQIVND, per germline (reference sequence). The CDR3 has 16 residues. V shed 4 bases, J shed 0 bases, and the junction held 8 bases outside the gene matches.

This clone was recorded only once. This chain connects TRBV6-1 to TRBJ2-5; D is perhaps TRBD1 (6 bases). The CDR3 is 15 residues long. Deletions cut 2 bases from V and 5 bases from J, with 15 bases between. Per the germline V gene, CDR1 is MNHNS and CDR2 is SASEGT. CDR3 loop: CASSELSGTIETQYF. DNA for the CDR3: TGTGCCAGCAGTGAACTATCGGGGACAATTGAGACCCAGTACTTC.

The chain couples TRBV7-9 to TRBJ1-5; no clear D gene. The germline CDR1 and CDR2 sequences are SEHNR and FQNEAQ (reference sequence). The CDR3 is 13 residues long. Trimming pared 5 bases from V and 5 bases from J, leaving 10 bases between. CDR3 in amino acids: CASSIGLDQPQHF. CDR3 in DNA: TGTGCCAGCAGCATAGGCCTGGATCAGCCCCAGCATTTT. The variable domain in full, completed from reference TRBV7-9 and TRBJ1-5, reads DTGVSQNPRHKITKRGQNVTFRCDPISEHNRLYWYRQTLGQGPEFLTYFQNEAQLEKSRLLSDRFSAERPKGSFSTLEIQRTEQGDSAMYLCASSIGLDQPQHFGDGTRLSIL.

The V call is TRBV30, the J call TRBJ1-2; no reliable D call. V lost 0 bases and J lost 4, with 6 bases in between. This CDR3 is built from 12 residues. From germline, CDR1 is GTSNPN and CDR2 SVGIG (reference sequence). The CDR3 region is CAWSVESYGYTF. For the CDR3, the DNA is TGTGCCTGGAGTGTTGAGTCCTATGGCTACACCTTC.

This clone occurred once. CDR3 region: CASSRDRHNYGYTF. DNA of the CDR3: TGTGCCAGCAGCCGGGACAGGCATAACTATGGCTACACCTTC. The J gene is TRBJ1-2, the V gene TRBV27; 8 bases match TRBD1. This CDR3 contains 14 residues. The germline V gene has CDR1 MNHEY and CDR2 SMNVEV (reference sequence). V trimming: 6 bases; J trimming: 1 base; junction bases outside the gene matches: 4.

The chain is built from TRBV28 and TRBJ1-3; D remains ambiguous. This CDR3 comprises 14 residues. V lost 6 bases, J lost 0 bases, and 9 bases lay in between. The germline V gene encodes CDR1 MDHEN and CDR2 SYDVKM. This chain's CDR3 is CASRKQRSGNTIYF. CDR3 nucleotide sequence: TGTGCCAGCAGGAAACAGCGCTCTGGAAACACCATATATTTT.

The chain employs TRBV27 and TRBJ2-1; 7 bases map to TRBD1. Trimming cost V 4 bases and J 9 bases; bases outside gene matches: 9. Germline CDR1 MNHEY, CDR2 SMNVEV (reference sequence). The CDR3 contains 14 residues. CDR3 region: CASSSGTVTSEQFF. CDR3 in DNA: TGTGCCAGCAGTTCCGGGACAGTCACCAGTGAGCAGTTCTTC.

This chain links TRBV3-1 (or the pseudogene TRBV3-2) with TRBJ1-3; D remains unclear. Germline CDR1 is LGHDT and CDR2 is YNNKEL (reference sequence). The CDR3 is made up of 15 amino acids. Trimming removed 4 bases at V and 0 bases at J, with 10 bases between. In DNA form, the CDR3 reads TGTGCCAGCAGCCGTCTGTTGGTCTCTGGAAACACCATATATTTT. Its protein is CASSRLLVSGNTIYF.

The V call is TRBV10-1, the J call TRBJ2-3; tentative D call: TRBD2 (6 bases). The CDR3 extends over 15 amino acids. V was pared by 6 bases and J by 5 bases, with 18 bases between. Germline V gene lookup returns CDR1 WNHNN and CDR2 SYGVQD (reference sequence). CDR3 bases: TGCGCCAGCAGGGGCATGCGGGAATTCGGAGATACGCAGTATTTT. Amino acids: CASRGMREFGDTQYF.

V and J are TRBV6-5 and TRBJ1-1; D uncertain. Trimming pared 11 bases from V and 1 base from J, leaving 14 bases between. The CDR3 length is 13 residues. The germline V gene encodes CDR1 MNHEY and CDR2 SVGAGI. CDR3 nucleotide sequence: TGTGCCGGCCGGACGGCGGAGAACACTGAAGCTTTCTTT. It encodes CAGRTAENTEAFF.

This clone was observed once. The genes are TRBV28 and TRBJ2-2; a weak D match, TRBD1 (7 bases). Germline CDR1 is MDHEN and CDR2 is SYDVKM. V gave up 4 bases and J gave up 5 bases, with 11 bases separating them. CDR3 length: 14 residues. CDR3: CASSSQGGTGELFF. As DNA, the CDR3 is TGTGCCAGCAGTTCGCAGGGGGGAACCGGGGAGCTGTTTTTT.

The J gene is TRBJ2-3, the V gene TRBV9; 7 positions agree with TRBD2. V shed 1 base and J 2 bases; nucleotides not matched to a gene: 7. Germline lookup yields CDR1 SGDLS and CDR2 YYNGEE. The length of the CDR3 is 16 residues. The CDR3 loop is CASSVYPSGNTDTQYF. Here the CDR3 DNA reads TGTGCCAGCAGCGTATACCCTAGCGGTAACACAGATACGCAGTATTTT. The variable domain in full, with the rest retrieved from reference TRBV9 and TRBJ2-3, is DSGVTQTPKHLITATGQRVTLRCSPRSGDLSVYWYQQSLDQGLQFLIQYYNGEERAKGNILERFSAQQFPDLHSELNLSSLELGDSALYFCASSVYPSGNTDTQYFGPGTRLTVL.

This clone came up a few times. The chain carries TRBV10-2 and TRBJ1-4; the D gene is possibly TRBD1 (5 bases). The CDR3 spans 15 residues. V lost 0 bases and J lost 3, with 8 bases in between. In germline, CDR1 is WSHSY, CDR2 SAAADI. CDR3 nucleotides: TGCGCCAGCAGTGAGTCGCGGGGACCTAATGAAAAACTGTTTTTT. It is translated as CASSESRGPNEKLFF.

This clone has a handful of counts. The rearrangement joins TRBV21-1 to TRBJ2-1; the DNA was not used to check the table's D call, TRBD2. TRBV21-1 is marked as a pseudogene. The CDR3 consists of 16 residues. CDR3 region: CASSRGLAEVYNEQFF. As DNA, the CDR3 is TGTGCCAGCAGCCGGGGACTAGCGGAAGTTTACAATGAGCAGTTCTTC.

V is TRBV6-1 and J is TRBJ1-5; D ambiguous. Germline assignment: CDR1 MNHNS and CDR2 SASEGT. This CDR3 comprises 14 residues. Trimming pared 6 bases from V and 5 bases from J, leaving 14 bases between. The CDR3: CASRSRVGDQPQHF. CDR3 in DNA: TGTGCCAGCAGGTCACGAGTCGGCGATCAGCCCCAGCATTTT.

V and J are TRBV7-2 and TRBJ1-2; no clear D. Germline lookup yields CDR1 SGHTA and CDR2 FQGNSA. Trimming cost V 5 bases and J 4 bases, with 17 bases left between them. The CDR3 contains 15 residues. CDR3 nucleotide sequence: TGTGCCAGCAGCCCTGGGGAAGAGGCGATCTATGGCTACACCTTC. Protein sequence: CASSPGEEAIYGYTF. Using reference TRBV7-2 and TRBJ1-2 for the parts outside the CDR3, the full variable domain is GAGVSQSPSNKVTEKGKDVELRCDPISGHTALYWYRQSLGQGLEFLIYFQGNSAPDKSGLPSDRFSAERTGGSVSTLTIQRTQQEDSAVYLCASSPGEEAIYGYTFGSGTRLTVV.

The rearrangement joins TRBV27 to TRBJ1-5; a possible D gene is TRBD1 (5 bases). V gave up 10 bases and J gave up 5 bases, with 15 bases separating them. Germline V gene data show CDR1 as MNHEY and CDR2 as SMNVEV (reference sequence). The CDR3 consists of 13 residues. CDR3 in amino acids: CATRQRIDQPQHF. In DNA, the CDR3 is TGTGCCACCCGACAGCGTATAGATCAGCCCCAGCATTTT.

This chain joins TRBV13 and TRBJ2-7, with TRBD2 as a possible D gene (6 bases). Deletions cut 2 bases from V and 7 bases from J, with 6 bases between. Germline V gene sequence: CDR1 PRHDT, CDR2 FYEKMQ (reference sequence). This CDR3 is 11 amino acids long. In DNA form, the CDR3 reads TGTGCCAGCAGCTTAAGCGGGGAGCAGTACTTC. Amino acids: CASSLSGEQYF. Complete variable domain (other parts from reference TRBV13 and TRBJ2-7): AAGVIQSPRHLIKEKRETATLKCYPIPRHDTVYWYQQGPGQDPQFLISFYEKMQSDKGSIPDRFSAQQFSDYHSELNMSSLELGDSALYFCASSLSGEQYFGPGTRLTVT.

This chain joins TRBV7-9 and TRBJ1-2; D unclear. The CDR3 has 15 residues. Germline values: CDR1 SEHNR, CDR2 FQNEAQ (reference sequence). V was clipped by 5 bases and J by 2 bases, with 15 bases between them. The CDR3 protein is CASSPRDLVNYGYTF. The CDR3 nucleotides read TGTGCCAGCAGCCCTCGGGATCTCGTCAACTATGGCTACACCTTC.